The rows below give T cell receptor beta chains drawn from one sample of a study of shared T cell receptors in the human thymus. Here immunoSEQ multiplex PCR was the method, and the copy in TCRdb shows in-frame clones only, minus some. The sample has hundreds of thousands of clones, around 89% seen once. The data were also submitted as part of a second study, on human thymus T cells.

The sequenced material came from thymocytes. Receptors originate from a boy under two years old with a congenital heart defect. CDR3s include the opening cysteine and the closing phenylalanine or tryptophan. Each record gives: D gene, J gene, clone size, V gene, CDR3 protein, CDR3 DNA. The D gene is left open where the match is weak. Clone size is not always given. Where it is, it says once, few, many or a class for expanded clones.

. | TRBJ2-1 | . | TRBV19 | CASSPGDNYNEQFF | TGTGCCAGTAGTCCCGGGGACAACTACAATGAGCAGTTCTTC
. | TRBJ1-4 | . | TRBV4-1 | CASSQDIPRGATTNEKLFF | TGCGCCAGCAGCCAAGATATCCCACGGGGGGCCACAACTAATGAAAAACTGTTTTTT
TRBD1 | TRBJ2-5 | . | TRBV7-9 | CASSLPQGDQETQYF | TGTGCCAGCAGCTTACCACAGGGGGACCAAGAGACCCAGTACTTC
TRBD2 | TRBJ2-3 | . | TRBV10-1 | CASGLLAPSTDTQYF | TGCGCCAGCGGACTACTAGCGCCTAGCACAGATACGCAGTATTTT
. | TRBJ2-3 | . | TRBV16 | CASGTERDTQYF | TGTGCCAGCGGCACAGAGCGGGATACGCAGTATTTT
. | TRBJ1-4 | . | TRBV5-6 | CASSSFGINEKLFF | TGTGCCAGCAGCTCGTTCGGGATTAACGAAAAACTGTTTTTT
TRBD2 | TRBJ2-7 | . | TRBV5-5 | CASSLVREDPLRDEQYF | TGTGCCAGCAGCTTGGTGCGGGAGGACCCTCTTAGGGACGAGCAGTACTTC
TRBD2 | TRBJ2-2 | . | TRBV28 | CASSYLDRIGLAEPNTGELFF | TGTGCCAGCAGTTACTTGGACAGAATTGGACTAGCGGAGCCGAACACCGGGGAGCTGTTTTTT
TRBD1 | TRBJ2-2 | . | TRBV29-1 | CSVSWTGLLTGELFF | TGCAGCGTCTCCTGGACAGGCCTCCTTACCGGGGAGCTGTTTTTT
. | TRBJ2-7 | . | TRBV18 | CASSPPGHRYEQYF | TGTGCCAGCTCACCACCGGGACACCGCTACGAGCAGTACTTC
TRBD1 | TRBJ2-7 | few | TRBV19 | CASSIHSGTEKREQYF | TGTGCCAGTAGTATCCACTCCGGGACAGAAAAGCGCGAGCAGTACTTC
. | TRBJ1-3 | . | TRBV5-1 | CASSPGISGNTIYF | TGCGCCAGCAGCCCGGGGATCTCTGGAAACACCATATATTTT
TRBD1 | TRBJ2-7 | . | TRBV11-2 | CASSLDRGGYEQYF | TGTGCCAGCAGCCTTGACAGGGGAGGCTACGAGCAGTACTTC
. | TRBJ1-4 | . | TRBV27 | CASSKQGLREKLFF | TGTGCCAGCAGTAAACAGGGTTTGAGGGAAAAACTGTTTTTT
. | TRBJ1-2 | . | TRBV4-2 | CASNKYHREEMNGYTF | TGTGCCAGCAACAAGTACCACAGGGAAGAGATGAATGGCTACACCTTC
TRBD1 | TRBJ2-5 | . | TRBV27 | CASTDRAKQETQYF | TGTGCCAGCACCGACAGGGCCAAACAAGAGACCCAGTACTTC
TRBD2 | TRBJ2-1 | . | TRBV11-2 | CASSFQASGRNEQFF | TGTGCCAGCAGCTTTCAGGCTAGCGGGAGGAATGAGCAGTTCTTC
TRBD1 | TRBJ1-5 | . | TRBV7-6 | CASSLCPPDRGNQPQHF | TGTGCCAGCAGCTTATGCCCGCCCGACAGGGGAAATCAGCCCCAGCATTTT
TRBD1 | TRBJ2-5 | few | TRBV5-1 | CASSSGQGQETQYF | TGCGCCAGCAGCTCCGGACAGGGCCAAGAGACCCAGTACTTC
. | TRBJ1-1 | . | TRBV6-6 | CASRPGEKYTEAFF | TGTGCCAGCAGGCCAGGGGAGAAGTACACTGAAGCTTTCTTT
. | TRBJ2-7 | . | TRBV12-1 | CASSFGTKGYEQYF | TGTGCCAGCAGCTTTGGGACAAAAGGGTACGAGCAGTACTTC
TRBD1 | TRBJ2-3 | . | TRBV28 | CASNNPRGRGTDTQYF | TGTGCCAGTAACAACCCGAGGGGGCGCGGCACAGATACGCAGTATTTT
. | TRBJ2-5 | once | TRBV29-1 | CSVAYPPSGGETQYF | TGCAGCGTTGCTTATCCTCCATCGGGCGGGGAGACCCAGTACTTC
. | TRBJ2-5 | . | TRBV4-2 | CATAIGGRSETQYF | TGTGCCACCGCTATAGGGGGTCGCTCAGAGACCCAGTACTTC
TRBD1 | TRBJ2-7 | . | TRBV5-6 | CASSLRQGVYEQYF | TGTGCCAGCAGCTTGAGGCAGGGGGTCTACGAGCAGTACTTC
. | TRBJ2-7 | . | TRBV11-3 | CASSRSPYEQYF | TGTGCCAGCAGCCGAAGCCCCTACGAGCAGTACTTC
TRBD2 | TRBJ2-3 | . | TRBV6-1 | CASSEAGLADSTDTQYF | TGTGCCAGCAGTGAAGCGGGACTAGCGGATAGCACAGATACGCAGTATTTT
TRBD1 | TRBJ1-1 | . | TRBV7-8 | CASSQQGMNTEAFF | TGTGCCAGCAGCCAACAGGGGATGAACACTGAAGCTTTCTTT
TRBD2 | TRBJ2-3 | . | TRBV11-2 | CASSPRWSGSGADTQYF | TGTGCCAGCAGCCCCCGGTGGAGCGGGAGTGGCGCAGATACGCAGTATTTT
TRBD2 | TRBJ2-1 | . | TRBV4-1 | CASSHGLAVNEQFF | TGCGCCAGCAGCCATGGACTAGCGGTTAATGAGCAGTTCTTC
. | TRBJ2-7 | . | TRBV4-2 | CASSRLWVARIEQYF | TGTGCCAGCAGCCGACTCTGGGTAGCTCGCATCGAGCAGTACTTC
. | TRBJ1-3 | . | TRBV6-1 | CAGTHRDSGNTIYF | TGTGCCGGTACCCACAGGGACTCTGGAAACACCATATATTTT
TRBD2 | TRBJ2-1 | . | TRBV4-1 | CASSHGGSPHNEQFF | TGCGCCAGCAGCCACGGCGGGAGTCCCCACAATGAGCAGTTCTTC
TRBD2 | TRBJ2-1 | . | TRBV27 | CASTQTGLAGEEQFF | TGTGCCAGCACCCAAACCGGACTAGCGGGAGAAGAGCAGTTCTTC
. | TRBJ1-4 | . | TRBV25-1 | CASSLRRRGDDEKLFF | TGTGCCAGCAGCCTAAGGCGCCGGGGTGACGATGAAAAACTGTTTTTT
TRBD2 | TRBJ2-3 | few | TRBV19 | CASSKTSGREYTDTQYF | TGTGCCAGTAGTAAGACTAGCGGGAGAGAGTACACAGATACGCAGTATTTT
. | TRBJ2-5 | . | TRBV14 | CASSQLVGMGLQETQYF | TGTGCCAGCAGCCAATTAGTTGGTATGGGACTTCAAGAGACCCAGTACTTC
TRBD1 | TRBJ2-5 | . | TRBV28 | CASSLSGTGCQETQYF | TGTGCCAGCAGTCTCTCCGGGACAGGGTGTCAAGAGACCCAGTACTTC
TRBD2 | TRBJ2-7 | . | TRBV28 | CASSLPGLAVLAYEQYF | TGTGCCAGCAGTTTGCCGGGGCTAGCGGTCCTAGCCTACGAGCAGTACTTC
. | TRBJ1-5 | . | TRBV7-3 | CASRDYPGEGNQPQHF | TGTGCCAGCAGGGATTACCCAGGGGAAGGTAATCAGCCCCAGCATTTT
. | TRBJ2-7 | . | TRBV30 | CAWSPKRGGKGEQYF | TGTGCCTGGAGTCCTAAACGGGGTGGGAAAGGAGAGCAGTACTTC
TRBD2 | TRBJ2-7 | . | TRBV7-8 | CASSLATLAETYEQYF | TGTGCCAGCAGCTTAGCGACCCTAGCGGAAACCTACGAGCAGTACTTC
TRBD2 | TRBJ2-7 | . | TRBV18 | CASSLPSGGREKYF | TGTGCCAGCTCACTTCCCTCGGGCGGGAGAGAGAAGTACTTC
. | TRBJ1-1 | . | TRBV7-9 | CASSPPGEIEAFF | TGTGCCAGCAGCCCCCCGGGGGAAATTGAAGCTTTCTTT
TRBD2 | TRBJ2-7 | . | TRBV19 | CASILPPGLVYEQYF | TGTGCCAGTATTTTACCCCCGGGACTAGTCTACGAGCAGTACTTC
TRBD1 | TRBJ2-1 | . | TRBV28 | CASSPSAGGEKGNEQFF | TGTGCCAGCAGTCCATCAGCAGGGGGCGAAAAGGGCAATGAGCAGTTCTTC
. | TRBJ2-5 | . | TRBV30 | CAWRGGGWQETQYF | TGTGCCTGGAGAGGGGGGGGTTGGCAAGAGACCCAGTACTTC
TRBD1 | TRBJ2-3 | . | TRBV15 | CATSREATGGLSDTQYF | TGTGCCACCAGCAGAGAGGCGACAGGGGGCCTCAGCGATACGCAGTATTTT
. | TRBJ2-2 | . | TRBV19 | CASSISRGELFF | TGTGCCAGTAGTATTAGTAGAGGGGAGCTGTTTTTT
TRBD2 | TRBJ2-1 | . | TRBV4-3 | CASSQVWGGSGSGQQFF | TGCGCCAGCAGCCAAGTTTGGGGGGGTAGCGGGAGCGGTCAGCAGTTCTTC